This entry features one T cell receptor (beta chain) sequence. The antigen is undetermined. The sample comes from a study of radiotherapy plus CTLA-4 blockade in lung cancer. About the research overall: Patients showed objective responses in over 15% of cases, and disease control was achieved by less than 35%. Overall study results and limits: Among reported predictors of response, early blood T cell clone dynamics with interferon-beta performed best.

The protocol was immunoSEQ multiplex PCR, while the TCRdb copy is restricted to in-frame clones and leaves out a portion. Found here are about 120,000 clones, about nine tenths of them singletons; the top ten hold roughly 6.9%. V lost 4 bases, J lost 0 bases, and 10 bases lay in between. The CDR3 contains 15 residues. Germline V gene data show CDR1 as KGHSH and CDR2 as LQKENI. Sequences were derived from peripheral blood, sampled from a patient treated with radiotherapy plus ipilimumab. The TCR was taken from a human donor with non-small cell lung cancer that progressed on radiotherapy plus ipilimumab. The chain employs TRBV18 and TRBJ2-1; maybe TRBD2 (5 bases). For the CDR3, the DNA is TGTGCCAGCTCACGCTTCCGGGACTCCTACAATGAGCAGTTCTTC. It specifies CASSRFRDSYNEQFF.